The rows below give T cell receptor beta chains drawn from one sample of a study of post-analysis software for immune sequencing data. TCRdb reprocessed the PCR reads with MiXCR, giving one entry per CDR3 protein. The sample yields hundreds of thousands of distinct CDR3 sequences, 30% seen once. The specimen was blood. These receptors all come from a girl aged 5 to 17 with multiple sclerosis. CDR3s include the opening cysteine and the closing phenylalanine or tryptophan. A D gene is named only where the DNA matches it firmly. Only some rows state a clone size, as once, few, many or a class for expanded clones.

D gene	clone size	V gene	J gene	CDR3 DNA	CDR3 protein
TRBD2	few	TRBV12-3/TRBV12-4	TRBJ2-7	TGTGCCAGCAGTTTAGGGTTACTGGGACTAGCGGTCGAGCAGTACTTC	CASSLGLLGLAVEQYF
-	-	TRBV27	TRBJ1-2	TGTGCCAGCAGTATCTCGTTGGGGGCGGTTGGCTACACCTTC	CASSISLGAVGYTF
-	-	TRBV7-2	TRBJ2-5	TGTGCCACCGGACACTTACAAGAGACCCAGTACTTC	CATGHLQETQYF
-	few	TRBV27	TRBJ2-3	TGTGCCTCCGGGCCAAGGGCAGATACGCAGTATTTT	CASGPRADTQYF
-	-	TRBV24-1	TRBJ2-1	TGTGCCACCAGTGTGCGGGGAAGCTCCTACAATGAGCAGTTCTTC	CATSVRGSSYNEQFF
-	-	TRBV24-1	TRBJ1-2	TGTGCCACCAGTGACCCAGGGGATCGGGGCTATGGCTACACCTTC	CATSDPGDRGYGYTF
-	-	TRBV20-1	TRBJ1-2	TGCAGTGCTAGACCCCGTTACTATGGCTACACCTTC	CSARPRYYGYTF
-	-	TRBV5-1	TRBJ1-2	TGCGCCAGCAGCTTCACGGGTGACACCAACTATGGCTACACCTTC	CASSFTGDTNYGYTF
-	-	TRBV20-1	TRBJ2-1	TGCAGTGCTACCACACCGAGCTCCTACAATGAGCAGTTCTTC	CSATTPSSYNEQFF
-	few	TRBV7-8	TRBJ2-5	TGTGCCAGCAGCTTAGGTCTGGCCGTGGAGACCCAGTACTTC	CASSLGLAVETQYF
-	few	TRBV24-1	TRBJ1-6	TGTGCCACCCAAGTCGCGGGTGGTAATTCACCCCTCCACTTT	CATQVAGGNSPLHF
TRBD2	-	TRBV7-8	TRBJ2-5	TGTGCCAGCAGCTTAGTGGGACTAGCGGGGGCGGGGACCCAGTACTTC	CASSLVGLAGAGTQYF
-	-	TRBV20-1	TRBJ2-5	TGCAGTGCCCTACAGAGCCAAGAGACCCAGTACTTC	CSALQSQETQYF
TRBD2	-	TRBV7-9	TRBJ2-5	TGTGCCAGCAGCTTAATTAGCCTAGCGGGAGCCCTTGAGCAGTACTTC	CASSLISLAGALEQYF
-	-	TRBV10-3	TRBJ2-2	TGTGCCATCAGGAGGACTACCTCGAACACCGGGGAGCTGTTTTTT	CAIRRTTSNTGELFF
-	-	TRBV5-1	TRBJ2-1	TGCACCAGCCGCCACCGGGACAACTCCTACAATGAGCAGTTCTTC	CTSRHRDNSYNEQFF
-	-	TRBV7-9	TRBJ2-7	TGTGCCAGCAGCTTAGCGGGATTTAGCTCCTACGAGCAGTACTTC	CASSLAGFSSYEQYF
-	few	TRBV4-1	TRBJ1-2	TGCGCCAGCAGCCAAGTTAAGGGGGTCCATGGCTACACCTTC	CASSQVKGVHGYTF
-	many	TRBV20-1	TRBJ1-6	TGCAGTGCTAGAGTGGGAGTTGATTCACCCCTCCACTTT	CSARVGVDSPLHF
-	few	TRBV6-5	TRBJ2-1	TGTGCCAGCAGAACTAGTGGGGGGACTTTCACCAATGAGCAGTTCTTC	CASRTSGGTFTNEQFF
-	-	TRBV7-8	TRBJ2-5	TGTGCCAGCAGCTTAAATCCAGGGACAACAGAGACCCAGTACTTC	CASSLNPGTTETQYF
TRBD1	few	TRBV7-9	TRBJ2-7	TGTGCCAGCAGCCCCGGGACAGAATACGAGCAGTACTTC	CASSPGTEYEQYF
-	-	TRBV29-1	TRBJ2-1	TGCAGCGTTGCTGAACTAGCCCAACTAGAGCAGTTCTTC	CSVAELAQLEQFF
TRBD2	few	TRBV5-6	TRBJ2-1	TGTGCCAGCAGCTTCATAGGGACTAGCGGACAGGGAAATGAGCAGTTCTTC	CASSFIGTSGQGNEQFF
TRBD1	-	TRBV6-1	TRBJ2-4	TGTGCCAGCAGTACCGGGACAGGGGCTGGGACGGCCAAAAACATTCAGTACTTC	CASSTGTGAGTAKNIQYF
-	-	TRBV7-2	TRBJ2-5	TGTGCCAGCAGCCAGCCCCGGACAGAAGAGACCCAGTACTTC	CASSQPRTEETQYF
TRBD1	-	TRBV12-3/TRBV12-4	TRBJ1-2	TGTGCCAGCAGTGAGCAGGGGGTAGATGGCTACACCTTC	CASSEQGVDGYTF
-	many	TRBV28	TRBJ2-1	TGTGCCAGCAGCCCATTGCATGAGCAGTTCTTC	CASSPLHEQFF
-	many	TRBV5-1	TRBJ2-5	TGCGCCAGCAGCTTGGTCGGAGGGAAAGAGACCCAGTACTTC	CASSLVGGKETQYF
-	-	TRBV7-2	TRBJ1-5	TGTGCCAGCAGCGCGCGCTATAATCAGCCCCAGCATTTT	CASSARYNQPQHF
-	-	TRBV15	TRBJ2-2	TGTGCCACCAGCGGGCGACCGAACACCGGGGAGCTGTTTTTT	CATSGRPNTGELFF
-	-	TRBV15	TRBJ2-7	TGTGCCACCAGCAGACACAACTACGAGCAGTACTTC	CATSRHNYEQYF
TRBD2	-	TRBV7-2	TRBJ2-5	TGTGCCAGCAGCTTAGCCCTCGGACTAGCGGGAGCCCAAGAGACCCAGTACTTC	CASSLALGLAGAQETQYF
-	many	TRBV29-1	TRBJ2-7	TGCAGCGTTGAAGATGTAAGCGAGCAGTACTTC	CSVEDVSEQYF
-	once	TRBV6-1	TRBJ1-5	TGTGCCAGCAGTGAGGGCGGGGAAGGGTCCTATCAGCCCCAGCATTTT	CASSEGGEGSYQPQHF
-	-	TRBV7-2	TRBJ2-7	TGTGCCAGCAGCTTAACCAGAGGGGCCAGCTCCTACGAGCAGTACTTC	CASSLTRGASSYEQYF
TRBD1	-	TRBV7-2	TRBJ2-3	TGTGCCAGCAGCTTAGGGGACAGGGGCTATACGCAGTATTTT	CASSLGDRGYTQYF
-	few	TRBV20-1	TRBJ2-1	TGCAATGCTAGAGAGGGGGGCGGGACACCAGGATTCAATGAGCAGTTCTTC	CNAREGGGTPGFNEQFF
-	-	TRBV11-2	TRBJ1-1	TGTGCCAGCAGCCTTGGGGGGCCCTTCATGGAGAACACTGAAGCTTTCTTT	CASSLGGPFMENTEAFF
-	-	TRBV3-1	TRBJ2-7	TGTGCCAGCAGCCCAAGACGGATTGCCTACGAGCAGTACTTC	CASSPRRIAYEQYF
-	-	TRBV28	TRBJ2-1	TGTGCCGGCAGTCCGACAAAGGACAGTAACAATGAGCAGTTCTTC	CAGSPTKDSNNEQFF
TRBD2	once	TRBV18	TRBJ2-7	TGTGCCAGCTCACCACGGGGCGGGGGTTACGAGCAGTACTTC	CASSPRGGGYEQYF
TRBD2	few	TRBV4-3	TRBJ2-1	TGCGCCAGCAGCCAAGATCGGGCGGGAGGGAACAATGAGCAGTTCTTC	CASSQDRAGGNNEQFF
-	few	TRBV4-3	TRBJ1-1	TGCGCCAGCAGCCAGGGCACATGGTCGTCGGCTGAAGCTTTCTTT	CASSQGTWSSAEAFF
TRBD1	many	TRBV7-2	TRBJ2-5	TGTGCCAGCAGCGGGACAGAGGGAACTCAGTACTTC	CASSGTEGTQYF
TRBD2	-	TRBV20-1	TRBJ2-1	TGCAGTGCTACAGACCGAGCGGGAGGGCCGGGCAATGAGCAGTTCTTC	CSATDRAGGPGNEQFF
-	-	TRBV27	TRBJ1-1	TGTGCCAGCAGTTGGGCGCCGAACACTGAAGCTTTCTTT	CASSWAPNTEAFF
-	-	TRBV27	TRBJ1-5	TGTGCCAGCGGGTTTAGCAATCAGCCCCAGCATTTT	CASGFSNQPQHF
TRBD1	-	TRBV7-2	TRBJ1-6	TGTGCCAGCAGCTTAGCTCGGGGACAGGCGTCACCCCTCCACTTT	CASSLARGQASPLHF
-	-	TRBV5-1	TRBJ2-3	TGCGCCAGCAGCGAGGGGGGATGGGCAGATACGCAGTATTTT	CASSEGGWADTQYF
TRBD1	-	TRBV25-1	TRBJ2-5	TGTGCCAGCAGCGGGACAGGAGAAGAGACCCAGTACTTC	CASSGTGEETQYF
TRBD2	many	TRBV20-1	TRBJ2-1	TGCAGTGCTACCGGGACTAGCACCTACAATGAGCAGTTCTTC	CSATGTSTYNEQFF
-	few	TRBV20-1	TRBJ2-5	TGCAGTGCTAGAGATCGAGGGCTTCCAGAGACCCAGTACTTC	CSARDRGLPETQYF
-	few	TRBV6-1	TRBJ2-3	TGTGCCAGCAGTGAATATGAGGGCAGGGGGGCAGATACGCAGTATTTT	CASSEYEGRGADTQYF
-	once	TRBV9	TRBJ1-2	TGTACCAGCAGCGTAGTAACAGGTCCGAACTTTCGATCTGGCTACACCTTC	CTSSVVTGPNFRSGYTF
-	many	TRBV20-1	TRBJ2-7	TGCAGTGCTAGATCCGGGGTTTCCTACGAGCAGTACTTC	CSARSGVSYEQYF
-	few	TRBV20-1	TRBJ2-2	TGCAGTGCGGGCCCTCCGAACACCGGGGAGCTGTTTTTT	CSAGPPNTGELFF
-	few	TRBV7-9	TRBJ2-2	TGTGCCAGCATTTTGCCGGGGAACACCGGGGAGCTGTTTTTT	CASILPGNTGELFF
-	once	TRBV20-1	TRBJ2-1	TGCAGTGCTAGAGAACTTACAGGGTACAATGAGCAGTTCTTC	CSARELTGYNEQFF
-	-	TRBV5-1	TRBJ2-3	TGCGCCAGCAGCTTGGCGGGTTGGACGCAGTATTTT	CASSLAGWTQYF